There are many counts of the clone carrying this TCR beta chain. The antigen is not known. Germline CDR1 MNHNS, CDR2 SASEGT. This CDR3 is built from 15 residues. The ends were cut back, 1 base at V and 0 bases at J, with 9 bases in the middle. These data originate in a study of neurological immune-mediated disorders. Synthesis of cDNA was accomplished via 5'RACE employing 10-nucleotide random UMIs. Every sequencing run returned over 200 million TCR-beta sequences, which were derived from 15-18 subjects. TCRdb re-analysed the 5' RACE reads in MiXCR, keeping a single row per CDR3 protein. The sample consists of 80,000 or so distinct CDR3 sequences, roughly 10% of them appearing once. Study observations and caveats: TCR-beta repertoires seemed private in all groups, with no expanded CDR3 amino acid sequences shared.

2 million unsorted PBMCs were stored in RNAlater at -80 °C before RNA extraction. This receptor was obtained from a man aged 50-59 years in good health. Sequenced: PBMCs. V and J are TRBV6-1 and TRBJ1-2; D perhaps matches TRBD1 (6 bases). Here the CDR3 reads CASSEEPGANYGYTF. The CDR3 coding sequence is TGTGCCAGCAGTGAAGAGCCAGGGGCTAACTATGGCTACACCTTC.